Listed below are T cell receptor beta chains from one sample, sequenced in a study of cytomegalovirus exposure and HLA in healthy donors. TCRdb's table, derived via immunoSEQ multiplex PCR, lists solely in-frame clones and lacks some. The sample spans 110,000 to 150,000 clones; the ten largest clones claim 0.96%. The specimen was PBMCs. These receptors originate from a male donor in good health and CMV-seronegative. Each CDR3 is given with its conserved first and last residue. D genes are given only for firm matches.

CDR3aa: CASSTAGGEKLFF; v_gene: TRBV7-8; d_gene: NA; j_gene: TRBJ1-4
CDR3aa: CASSLGQGATNEKLFF; v_gene: TRBV7-6; d_gene: NA; j_gene: TRBJ1-4
CDR3aa: CASRDRGTGELFF; v_gene: TRBV19; d_gene: TRBD1; j_gene: TRBJ2-2
CDR3aa: CASSRGTGGSNQPQHF; v_gene: TRBV7-6; d_gene: TRBD1; j_gene: TRBJ1-5
CDR3aa: CASSLIRGNTEAFF; v_gene: TRBV5-6; d_gene: NA; j_gene: TRBJ1-1
CDR3aa: CASSPLFPPSNTGELFF; v_gene: TRBV18; d_gene: NA; j_gene: TRBJ2-2
CDR3aa: CASSSPAQGIYNEQFF; v_gene: TRBV5-1; d_gene: TRBD1; j_gene: TRBJ2-1
CDR3aa: CASVPGLAGVEQFF; v_gene: TRBV2; d_gene: TRBD2; j_gene: TRBJ2-1
CDR3aa: CASSRQGSAGNTIYF; v_gene: TRBV6-5; d_gene: NA; j_gene: TRBJ1-3
CDR3aa: CASSIVRGSLFSYNEQFF; v_gene: TRBV19; d_gene: TRBD2; j_gene: TRBJ2-1
CDR3aa: CASSLDLSQGAHYNEQFF; v_gene: TRBV5-6; d_gene: TRBD1; j_gene: TRBJ2-1
CDR3aa: CASSLSGTGTFGYTF; v_gene: TRBV6-5; d_gene: TRBD1; j_gene: TRBJ1-2
CDR3aa: CSVDEGREGGEQYF; v_gene: TRBV29-1; d_gene: TRBD2; j_gene: TRBJ2-7
CDR3aa: CASSEAGVGSYEQYF; v_gene: TRBV6-1; d_gene: NA; j_gene: TRBJ2-7
CDR3aa: CASSYGTDQPQHF; v_gene: TRBV5-1; d_gene: TRBD1; j_gene: TRBJ1-5
CDR3aa: CSVRQEVSYEQYF; v_gene: TRBV29-1; d_gene: NA; j_gene: TRBJ2-7
CDR3aa: CASSFVQGDGYTF; v_gene: TRBV5-1; d_gene: TRBD1; j_gene: TRBJ1-2
CDR3aa: CASSLIGEGTNEKLFF; v_gene: TRBV5-6; d_gene: NA; j_gene: TRBJ1-4
CDR3aa: CAWRSAGELFF; v_gene: TRBV30; d_gene: NA; j_gene: TRBJ2-2
CDR3aa: CASSPPGGNGYTF; v_gene: TRBV6-5; d_gene: TRBD1; j_gene: TRBJ1-2
CDR3aa: CSAVGQDNRADTQYF; v_gene: TRBV29-1; d_gene: TRBD1; j_gene: TRBJ2-3
CDR3aa: CASNPGQGFYGYTF; v_gene: TRBV19; d_gene: TRBD1; j_gene: TRBJ1-2
CDR3aa: CASSVASSYEQYF; v_gene: TRBV9; d_gene: NA; j_gene: TRBJ2-7
CDR3aa: CASSLEGSTYEQYF; v_gene: TRBV5-4; d_gene: NA; j_gene: TRBJ2-7
CDR3aa: CASSVGSGQGGDTQYF; v_gene: TRBV9; d_gene: NA; j_gene: TRBJ2-3
CDR3aa: CASSPSGQQETQYF; v_gene: TRBV7-7; d_gene: TRBD1; j_gene: TRBJ2-5
CDR3aa: CASSFVSLAGGHTDTQYF; v_gene: TRBV7-9; d_gene: TRBD2; j_gene: TRBJ2-3
CDR3aa: CATDRGGNTEAFF; v_gene: TRBV19; d_gene: TRBD1; j_gene: TRBJ1-1
CDR3aa: CASSQDPSGGVDEQFF; v_gene: TRBV4-3; d_gene: TRBD2; j_gene: TRBJ2-1
CDR3aa: CASSPGGAEEQYF; v_gene: TRBV18; d_gene: NA; j_gene: TRBJ2-7
CDR3aa: CASSLPGSRTYEQYF; v_gene: TRBV5-1; d_gene: NA; j_gene: TRBJ2-7
CDR3aa: CASGPHQGSNEKLFF; v_gene: TRBV5-6; d_gene: NA; j_gene: TRBJ1-4
CDR3aa: CASRRDRATHNEQFF; v_gene: TRBV5-1; d_gene: TRBD1; j_gene: TRBJ2-1
CDR3aa: CASSSLQYTGELFF; v_gene: TRBV27; d_gene: NA; j_gene: TRBJ2-2
CDR3aa: CAWEGTNSSYEQYF; v_gene: TRBV30; d_gene: NA; j_gene: TRBJ2-7
CDR3aa: CASSIVTQIYTGELFF; v_gene: TRBV19; d_gene: NA; j_gene: TRBJ2-2
CDR3aa: CASSFRTGTTEAFF; v_gene: TRBV27; d_gene: NA; j_gene: TRBJ1-1
CDR3aa: CASSLTRRGLNEKLFF; v_gene: TRBV19; d_gene: NA; j_gene: TRBJ1-4
CDR3aa: CASSKTRSTEAFF; v_gene: TRBV21-1; d_gene: NA; j_gene: TRBJ1-1
CDR3aa: CASSPGQVPNQPQHF; v_gene: TRBV18; d_gene: TRBD1; j_gene: TRBJ1-5
CDR3aa: CAISKRGQTQYF; v_gene: TRBV10-3; d_gene: TRBD2; j_gene: TRBJ2-5
CDR3aa: CASSLLGGGDEKLFF; v_gene: TRBV27; d_gene: NA; j_gene: TRBJ1-4
CDR3aa: CASSLIVGGTGYTF; v_gene: TRBV5-6; d_gene: NA; j_gene: TRBJ1-2
CDR3aa: CASSIEGLSTDTQYF; v_gene: TRBV18; d_gene: NA; j_gene: TRBJ2-3
CDR3aa: CASSLEWHYEQYF; v_gene: TRBV5-1; d_gene: NA; j_gene: TRBJ2-7
CDR3aa: CASSPLFQAAAYEQYF; v_gene: TRBV18; d_gene: NA; j_gene: TRBJ2-7
CDR3aa: CASSPGQAGSYNSPLHF; v_gene: TRBV5-6; d_gene: TRBD1; j_gene: TRBJ1-6
CDR3aa: CASIGTSGRLSQETQYF; v_gene: TRBV19; d_gene: TRBD2; j_gene: TRBJ2-5